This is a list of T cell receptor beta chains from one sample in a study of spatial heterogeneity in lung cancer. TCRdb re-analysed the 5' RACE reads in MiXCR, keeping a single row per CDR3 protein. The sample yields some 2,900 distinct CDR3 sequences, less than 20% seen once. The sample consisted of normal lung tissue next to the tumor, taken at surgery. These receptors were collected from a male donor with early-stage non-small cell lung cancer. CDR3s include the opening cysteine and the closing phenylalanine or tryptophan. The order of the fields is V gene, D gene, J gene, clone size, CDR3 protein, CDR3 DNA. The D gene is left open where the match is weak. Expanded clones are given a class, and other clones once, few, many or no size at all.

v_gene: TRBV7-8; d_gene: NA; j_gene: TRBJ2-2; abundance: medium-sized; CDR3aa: CASSFLGAADTGELFF; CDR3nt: TGTGCCAGCAGCTTCCTAGGGGCGGCAGACACCGGGGAGCTGTTTTTT
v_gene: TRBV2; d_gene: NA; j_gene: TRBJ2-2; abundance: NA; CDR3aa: CASTFTKYTGELFF; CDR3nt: TGTGCCAGCACCTTCACGAAGTACACCGGGGAGCTGTTTTTT
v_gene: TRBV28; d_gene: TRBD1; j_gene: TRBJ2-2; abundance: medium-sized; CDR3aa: CASSFSQGDTGELFF; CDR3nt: TGTGCCAGCAGTTTTAGCCAGGGGGATACCGGGGAGCTGTTTTTT
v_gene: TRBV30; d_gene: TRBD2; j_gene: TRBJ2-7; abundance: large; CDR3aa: CAWRMIAGDYEQYF; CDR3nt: TGTGCCTGGAGGATGATAGCGGGAGACTACGAGCAGTACTTC
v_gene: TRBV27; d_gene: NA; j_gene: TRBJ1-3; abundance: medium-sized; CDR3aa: CASSLSHRGNTIYF; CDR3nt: TGTGCCAGCAGTCTTTCGCACCGGGGAAACACCATATATTTT
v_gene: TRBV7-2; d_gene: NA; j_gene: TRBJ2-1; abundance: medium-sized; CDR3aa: CASSFVPALYNEQFF; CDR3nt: TGTGCCAGCAGCTTTGTCCCCGCCCTCTACAATGAGCAGTTCTTC
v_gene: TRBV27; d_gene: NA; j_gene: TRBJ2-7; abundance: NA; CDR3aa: CASSPRVGVSYEQYF; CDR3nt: TGTGCCAGCAGTCCTAGGGTGGGGGTCTCCTACGAGCAGTACTTC
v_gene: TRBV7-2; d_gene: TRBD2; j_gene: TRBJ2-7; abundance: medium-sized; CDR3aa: CASSLGSSGPLEQYF; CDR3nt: TGTGCCAGCAGCTTAGGATCTAGCGGGCCCTTAGAGCAGTACTTC
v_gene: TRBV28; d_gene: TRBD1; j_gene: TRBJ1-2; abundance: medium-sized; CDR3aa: CASSGRGDGYTF; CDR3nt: TGTGCCAGCAGCGGCAGGGGGGATGGCTACACCTTC
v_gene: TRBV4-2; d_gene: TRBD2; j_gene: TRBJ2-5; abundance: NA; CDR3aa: CASSQDAGLAIQETQYF; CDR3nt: TGTGCCAGCAGCCAAGATGCGGGACTAGCAATTCAAGAGACCCAGTACTTC
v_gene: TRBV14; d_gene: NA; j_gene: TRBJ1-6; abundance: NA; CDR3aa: CASSHPNSPLHF; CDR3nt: TGTGCCAGCAGCCACCCCAATTCACCCCTCCACTTT
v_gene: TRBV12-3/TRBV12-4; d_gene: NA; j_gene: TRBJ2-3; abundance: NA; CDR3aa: CASSFQGADTQYF; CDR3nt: TGTGCCAGCAGTTTTCAGGGCGCAGATACGCAGTATTTT